The T cell receptor beta chain described here comes from a study of siplizumab effects on memory and regulatory T cells. Study conclusions and caveats: Tregs that proliferated in siplizumab cultures did not have their suppressive function confirmed. Among sequences traceable to unstimulated CD4+ memory cells, alloreactive ones were significantly reduced by siplizumab.

The data were produced by immunoSEQ multiplex PCR, yet TCRdb's version contains in-frame clones alone and is incomplete. The top ten clones hold around 1.5% of a sample with roughly 93,000 clones, 85% to 95% of them seen once. Notes on this clone: Its target is not known.

The CDR3 length is 15 residues. CDR1 MNHNS and CDR2 SASEGT come from the germline V gene. V shed 6 bases and J shed 4 bases, with 18 bases lying between them. V is TRBV6-1 and J is TRBJ2-5, with unresolved D. What was sequenced was non-Treg CD4+ T cells sorted from blood. This receptor was identified in a human donor in good health. CDR3 residues: CASRRVGTPGETQYF. The DNA for the CDR3 is TGTGCCAGCAGGAGAGTAGGCACCCCCGGAGAGACCCAGTACTTC.